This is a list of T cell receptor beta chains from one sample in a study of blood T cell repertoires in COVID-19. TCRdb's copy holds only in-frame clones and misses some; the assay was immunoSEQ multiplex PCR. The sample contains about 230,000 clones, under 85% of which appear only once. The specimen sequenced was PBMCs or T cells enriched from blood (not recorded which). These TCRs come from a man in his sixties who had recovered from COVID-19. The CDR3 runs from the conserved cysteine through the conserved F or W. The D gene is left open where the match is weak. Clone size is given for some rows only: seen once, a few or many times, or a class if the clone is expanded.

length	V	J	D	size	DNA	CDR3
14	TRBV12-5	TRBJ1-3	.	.	TGTGCTAGTGGTTTGCACAGCTCTGGAAACACCATATATTTT	CASGLHSSGNTIYF
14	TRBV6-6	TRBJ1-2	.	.	TGTGCCAGCAGGGCGGCTCCCGATTGGAATGGCTACACCTTC	CASRAAPDWNGYTF
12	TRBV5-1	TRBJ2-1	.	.	TGCGCCAGCAGCTACGCAGGGGCAGGGCAGTTCTTC	CASSYAGAGQFF
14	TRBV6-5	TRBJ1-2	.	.	TGTGCCAGCAGCGACATTAGGATCACAGGATCCTACACCTTC	CASSDIRITGSYTF
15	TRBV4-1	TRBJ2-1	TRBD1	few	TGCGCCAGCAGCCATGCAGGGGGCCTGATGGATGAGCAGTTCTTC	CASSHAGGLMDEQFF
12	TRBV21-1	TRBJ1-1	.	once	TGTGCCATTATCAGGGGGCACACTGAAGCTTTCTTT	CAIIRGHTEAFF
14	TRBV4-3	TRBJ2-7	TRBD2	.	TGCGCCAGCAGCCACGGCGGGGGGTTCTACGAGCAGTACTTC	CASSHGGGFYEQYF
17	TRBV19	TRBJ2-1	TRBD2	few	TGTGCCAGTAGTACCCAGGGACTAGCGGGGGCAGGGAATGAGCAGTTCTTC	CASSTQGLAGAGNEQFF
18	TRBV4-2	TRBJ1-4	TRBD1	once	TGTGCCAGCAGCCAAGGACTTGCCGGGACAGGCGTTAATGAAAAACTGTTTTTT	CASSQGLAGTGVNEKLFF
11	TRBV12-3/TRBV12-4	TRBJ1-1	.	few	TGTGCCAGCAGTTTGAGTTACGTCCCTTTCTTT	CASSLSYVPFF
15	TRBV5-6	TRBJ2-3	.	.	TGTGCCAGCAGCGCAGGACAGAACCCCACAGATACGCAGTATTTT	CASSAGQNPTDTQYF